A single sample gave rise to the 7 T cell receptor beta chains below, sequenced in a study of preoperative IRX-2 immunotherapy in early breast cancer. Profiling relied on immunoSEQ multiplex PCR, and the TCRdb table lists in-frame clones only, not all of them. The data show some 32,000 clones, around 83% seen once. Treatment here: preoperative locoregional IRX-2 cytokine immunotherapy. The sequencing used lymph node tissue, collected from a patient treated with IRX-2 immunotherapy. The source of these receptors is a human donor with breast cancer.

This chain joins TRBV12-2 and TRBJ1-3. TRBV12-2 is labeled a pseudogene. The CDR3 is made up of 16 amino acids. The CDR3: CASRLAGVSDGNTIYF. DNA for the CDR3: TGTGCAAGTCGCTTAGCGGGGGTCTCGGACGGAAACACCATATATTTT.

In nucleotides, the CDR3 is TGTGCCAGCAGTTACTCGAGAGGAGATCTGAACACTGAAGCTTTCTTT. Translating gives CASSYSRGDLNTEAFF. J is TRBJ1-1 and V is TRBV6-8; the D is unclear. Trimming stripped 0 bases from V and 0 bases from J, with 11 bases between. From germline, CDR1 is MNHGY and CDR2 SAAAGT. This CDR3 comprises 16 residues.

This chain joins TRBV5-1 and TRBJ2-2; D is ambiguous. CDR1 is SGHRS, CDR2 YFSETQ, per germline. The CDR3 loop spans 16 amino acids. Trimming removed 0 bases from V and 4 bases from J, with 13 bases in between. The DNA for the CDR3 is TGCGCCAGCAGCTTGGCCGTAGATCCGAGCACCGGGGAGCTGTTTTTT. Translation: CASSLAVDPSTGELFF.

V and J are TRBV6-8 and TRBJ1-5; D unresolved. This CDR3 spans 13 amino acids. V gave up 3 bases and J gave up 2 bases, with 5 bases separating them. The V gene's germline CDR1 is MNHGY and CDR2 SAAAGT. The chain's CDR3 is CASSYDGNQPQHF. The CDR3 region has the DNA TGTGCCAGCAGTTATGATGGCAATCAGCCCCAGCATTTT.

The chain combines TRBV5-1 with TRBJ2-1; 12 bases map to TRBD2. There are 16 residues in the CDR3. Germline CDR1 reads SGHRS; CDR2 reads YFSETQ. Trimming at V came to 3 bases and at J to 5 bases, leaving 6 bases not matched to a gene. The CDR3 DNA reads TGCGCCAGCAGCTCGCCTCGGACTAGCGGGGACAATGAGCAGTTCTTC. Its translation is CASSSPRTSGDNEQFF.

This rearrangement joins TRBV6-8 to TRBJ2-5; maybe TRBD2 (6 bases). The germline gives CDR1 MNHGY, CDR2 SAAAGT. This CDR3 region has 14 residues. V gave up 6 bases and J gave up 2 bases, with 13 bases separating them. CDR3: CASSEDYFQETQYF. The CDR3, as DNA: TGTGCCAGCAGCGAGGACTATTTTCAAGAGACCCAGTACTTC.

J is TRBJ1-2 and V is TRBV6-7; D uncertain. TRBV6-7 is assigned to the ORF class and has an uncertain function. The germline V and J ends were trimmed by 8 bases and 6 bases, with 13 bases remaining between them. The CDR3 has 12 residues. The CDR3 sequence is CASGQEEDGYTF. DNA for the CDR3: TGTGCCAGCGGGCAGGAGGAAGATGGCTACACCTTC.